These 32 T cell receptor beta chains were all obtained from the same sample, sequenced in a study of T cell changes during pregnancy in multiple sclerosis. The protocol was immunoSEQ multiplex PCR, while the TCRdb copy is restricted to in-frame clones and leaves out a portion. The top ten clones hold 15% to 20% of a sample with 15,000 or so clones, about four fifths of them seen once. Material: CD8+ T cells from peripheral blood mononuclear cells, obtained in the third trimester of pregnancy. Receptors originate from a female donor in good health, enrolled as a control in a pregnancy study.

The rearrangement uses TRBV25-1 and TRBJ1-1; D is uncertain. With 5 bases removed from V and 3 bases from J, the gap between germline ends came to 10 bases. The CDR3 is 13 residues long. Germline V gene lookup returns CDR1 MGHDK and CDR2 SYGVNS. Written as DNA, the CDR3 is TGTGCCAGCAGTCGAGGAGGGTACACTGAAGCTTTCTTT. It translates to CASSRGGYTEAFF.

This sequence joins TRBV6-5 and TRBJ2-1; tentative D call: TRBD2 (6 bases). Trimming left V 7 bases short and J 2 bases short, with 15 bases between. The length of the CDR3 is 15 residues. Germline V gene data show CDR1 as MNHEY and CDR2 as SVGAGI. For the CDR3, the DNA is TGTGCCAGCACGGACGGGCGGGGTACCTACAATGAGCAGTTCTTC. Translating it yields CASTDGRGTYNEQFF.

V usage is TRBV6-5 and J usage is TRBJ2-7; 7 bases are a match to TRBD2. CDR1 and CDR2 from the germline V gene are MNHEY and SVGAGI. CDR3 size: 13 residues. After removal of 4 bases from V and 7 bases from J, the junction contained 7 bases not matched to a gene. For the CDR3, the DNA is TGTGCCAGCAGTTCGGGACTATTGGGGGAGCAGTACTTC. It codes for CASSSGLLGEQYF.

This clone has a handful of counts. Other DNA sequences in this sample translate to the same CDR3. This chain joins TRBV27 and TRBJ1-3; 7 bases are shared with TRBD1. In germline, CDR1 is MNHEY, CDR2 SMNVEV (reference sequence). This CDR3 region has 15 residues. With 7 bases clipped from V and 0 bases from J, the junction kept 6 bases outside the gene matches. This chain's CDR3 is CASTARQGSGNTIYF. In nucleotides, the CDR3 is TGTGCCAGCACGGCTCGACAGGGCTCTGGAAACACCATATATTTT.

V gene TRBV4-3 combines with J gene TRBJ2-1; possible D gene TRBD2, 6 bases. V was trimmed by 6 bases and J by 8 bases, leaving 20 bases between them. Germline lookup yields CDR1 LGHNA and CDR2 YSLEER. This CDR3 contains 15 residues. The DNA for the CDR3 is TGCGCCAGCAGTCCAGGGTCCGGGTCGGGGGATGAGCAGTTCTTC. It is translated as CASSPGSGSGDEQFF.

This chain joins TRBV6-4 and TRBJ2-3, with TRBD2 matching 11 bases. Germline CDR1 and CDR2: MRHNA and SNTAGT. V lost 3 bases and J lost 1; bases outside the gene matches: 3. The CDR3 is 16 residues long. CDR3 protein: CASSEGTSGGTDTQYF. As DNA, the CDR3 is TGTGCCAGCAGTGAGGGGACTAGCGGAGGCACAGATACGCAGTATTTT.

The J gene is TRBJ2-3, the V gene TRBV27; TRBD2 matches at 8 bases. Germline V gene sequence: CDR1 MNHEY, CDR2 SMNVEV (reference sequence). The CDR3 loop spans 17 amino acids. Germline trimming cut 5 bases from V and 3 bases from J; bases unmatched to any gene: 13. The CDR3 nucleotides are TGTGCCAGCAGTCCCTCTATCGGGGGGGCGGCAACAGATACGCAGTATTTT. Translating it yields CASSPSIGGAATDTQYF.

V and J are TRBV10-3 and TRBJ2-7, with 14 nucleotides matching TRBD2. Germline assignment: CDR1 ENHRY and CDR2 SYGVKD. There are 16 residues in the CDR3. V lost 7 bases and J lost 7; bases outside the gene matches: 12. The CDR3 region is CAITTTPGLAGDEQYF. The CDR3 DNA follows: TGTGCCATCACCACGACCCCGGGACTAGCGGGGGATGAGCAGTACTTC.

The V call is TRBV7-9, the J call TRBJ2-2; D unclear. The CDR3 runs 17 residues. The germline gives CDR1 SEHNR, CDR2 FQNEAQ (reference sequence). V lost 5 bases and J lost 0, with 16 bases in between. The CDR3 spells CASSLPMAAPNTGELFF. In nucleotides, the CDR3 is TGTGCCAGCAGCCTCCCCATGGCGGCACCGAACACCGGGGAGCTGTTTTTT.

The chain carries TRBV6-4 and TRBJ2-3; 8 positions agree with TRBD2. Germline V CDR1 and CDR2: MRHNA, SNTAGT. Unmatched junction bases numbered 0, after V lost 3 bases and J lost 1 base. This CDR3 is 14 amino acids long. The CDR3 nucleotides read TGTGCCAGCAGTGAAGCGGGAGGCACAGATACGCAGTATTTT. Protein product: CASSEAGGTDTQYF.

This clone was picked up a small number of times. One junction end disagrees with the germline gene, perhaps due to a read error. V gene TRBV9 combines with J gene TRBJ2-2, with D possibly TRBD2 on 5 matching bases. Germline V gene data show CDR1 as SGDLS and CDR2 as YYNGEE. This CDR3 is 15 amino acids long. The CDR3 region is CASSVGGSEHRGAVF. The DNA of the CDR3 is TGTGCCAGCAGCGTAGGTGGCAGCGAACACCGGGGAGCTGTTTTT.

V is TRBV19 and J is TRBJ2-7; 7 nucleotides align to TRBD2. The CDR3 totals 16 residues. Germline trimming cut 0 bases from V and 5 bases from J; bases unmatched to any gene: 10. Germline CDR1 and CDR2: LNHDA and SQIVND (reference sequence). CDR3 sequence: CASSIDIETSIHEQYF. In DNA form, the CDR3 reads TGTGCCAGTAGTATAGATATCGAGACTAGCATCCACGAGCAGTACTTC.

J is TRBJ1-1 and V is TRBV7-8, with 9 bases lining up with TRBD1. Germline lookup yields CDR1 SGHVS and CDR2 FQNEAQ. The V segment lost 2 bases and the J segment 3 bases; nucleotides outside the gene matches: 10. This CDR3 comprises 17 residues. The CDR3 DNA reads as TGTGCCAGCAGCTTACACCGGGACAGGGTGGGAGACACTGAAGCTTTCTTT. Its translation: CASSLHRDRVGDTEAFF.

As DNA, the CDR3 is TGTGCCTGGAGTGTACTGCGGCAGGGCTCTGGCTACACCTTC. Translation gives CAWSVLRQGSGYTF. The genes are TRBV30 and TRBJ1-2; D perhaps matches TRBD1 (5 bases). The germline CDR1 and CDR2 sequences are GTSNPN and SVGIG (reference sequence). V lost 0 bases and J lost 7, with 15 bases in between. CDR3 length: 14 amino acids. Full variable domain (outside the CDR3, taken from reference TRBV30 and TRBJ1-2): SQTIHQWPATLVQPVGSPLSLECTVEGTSNPNLYWYRQAAGRGLQLLFYSVGIGQISSEVPQNLSASRPQDRQFILSSKKLLLSDSGFYLCAWSVLRQGSGYTFGSGTRLTVV.

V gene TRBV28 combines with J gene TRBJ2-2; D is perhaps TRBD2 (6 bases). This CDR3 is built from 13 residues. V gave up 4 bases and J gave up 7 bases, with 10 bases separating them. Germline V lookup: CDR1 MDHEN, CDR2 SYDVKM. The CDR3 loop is CASSSPGGGELFF. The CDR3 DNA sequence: TGTGCCAGCAGTTCCCCCGGGGGCGGGGAGCTGTTTTTT.

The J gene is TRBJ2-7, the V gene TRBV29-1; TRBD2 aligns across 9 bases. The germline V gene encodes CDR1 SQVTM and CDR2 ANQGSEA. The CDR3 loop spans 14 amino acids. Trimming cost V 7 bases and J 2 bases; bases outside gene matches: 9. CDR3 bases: TGCAGCGGGGTAGCGGGAGATGCCCCCTACGAGCAGTACTTC. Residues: CSGVAGDAPYEQYF.

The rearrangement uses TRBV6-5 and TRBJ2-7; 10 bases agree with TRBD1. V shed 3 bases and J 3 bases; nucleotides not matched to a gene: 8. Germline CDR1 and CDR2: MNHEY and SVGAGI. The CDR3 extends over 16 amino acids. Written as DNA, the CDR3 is TGTGCCAGCAGTTATGGGACAGGGGCGTCACTCTACGAGCAGTACTTC. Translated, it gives CASSYGTGASLYEQYF.

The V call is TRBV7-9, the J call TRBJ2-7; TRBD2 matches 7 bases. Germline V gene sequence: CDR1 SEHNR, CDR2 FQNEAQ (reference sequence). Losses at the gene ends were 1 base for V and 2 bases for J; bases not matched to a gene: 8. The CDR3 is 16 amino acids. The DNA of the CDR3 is TGTGCCAGCAGCTTAGTTACCGGGGGGTGGACCTACGAGCAGTACTTC. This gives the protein CASSLVTGGWTYEQYF.

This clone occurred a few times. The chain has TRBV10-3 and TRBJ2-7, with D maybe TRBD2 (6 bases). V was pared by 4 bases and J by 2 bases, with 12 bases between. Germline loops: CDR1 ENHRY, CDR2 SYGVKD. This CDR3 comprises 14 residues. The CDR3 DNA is TGTGCCATCAGTGTTGGGACTGAAGCCTACGAGCAGTACTTC. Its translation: CAISVGTEAYEQYF.

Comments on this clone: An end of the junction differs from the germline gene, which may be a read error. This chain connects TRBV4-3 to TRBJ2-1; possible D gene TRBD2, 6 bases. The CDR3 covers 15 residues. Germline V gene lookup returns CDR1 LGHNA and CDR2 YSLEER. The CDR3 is CASSQDIGGINDQFF. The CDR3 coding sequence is TGCGCCAGCAGCCAAGATATCGGGGGTATAAATGATCAGTTCTTC.

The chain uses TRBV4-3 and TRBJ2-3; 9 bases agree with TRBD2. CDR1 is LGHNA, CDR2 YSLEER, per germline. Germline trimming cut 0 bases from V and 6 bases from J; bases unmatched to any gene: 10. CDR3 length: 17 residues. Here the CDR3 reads CASSQEASGATGDTQYF. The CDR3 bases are TGCGCCAGCAGCCAAGAGGCTAGCGGGGCCACAGGGGATACGCAGTATTTT.

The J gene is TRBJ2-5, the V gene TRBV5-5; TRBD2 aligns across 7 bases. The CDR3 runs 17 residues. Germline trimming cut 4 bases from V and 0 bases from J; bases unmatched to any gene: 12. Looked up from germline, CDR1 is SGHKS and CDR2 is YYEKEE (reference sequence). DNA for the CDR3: TGTGCCAGCAGCCCTTGGGAGGGACCGAGGTACCAAGAGACCCAGTACTTC. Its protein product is CASSPWEGPRYQETQYF.

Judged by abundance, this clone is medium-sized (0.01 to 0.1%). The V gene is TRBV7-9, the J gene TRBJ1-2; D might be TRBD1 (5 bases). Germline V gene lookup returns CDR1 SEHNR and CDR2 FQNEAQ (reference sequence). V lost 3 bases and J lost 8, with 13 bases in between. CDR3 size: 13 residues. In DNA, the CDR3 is TGTGCCAGCAGCTTGTCGGGGGACGTCGGCTACACCTTC. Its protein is CASSLSGDVGYTF.

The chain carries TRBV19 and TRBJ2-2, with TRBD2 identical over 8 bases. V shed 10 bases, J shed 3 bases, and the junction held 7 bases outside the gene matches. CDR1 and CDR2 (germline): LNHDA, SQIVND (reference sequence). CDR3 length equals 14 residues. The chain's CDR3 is CATKRERDTGELFF. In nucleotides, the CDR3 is TGTGCCACAAAGCGGGAGCGGGACACCGGGGAGCTGTTTTTT.

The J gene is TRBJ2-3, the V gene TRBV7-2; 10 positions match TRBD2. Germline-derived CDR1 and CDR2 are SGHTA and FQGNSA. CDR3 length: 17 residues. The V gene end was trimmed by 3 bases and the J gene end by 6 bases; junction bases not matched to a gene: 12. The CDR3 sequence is CASSFRPAGGVWDTQYF. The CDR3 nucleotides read TGTGCCAGCAGCTTCCGCCCAGCGGGAGGGGTATGGGATACGCAGTATTTT.

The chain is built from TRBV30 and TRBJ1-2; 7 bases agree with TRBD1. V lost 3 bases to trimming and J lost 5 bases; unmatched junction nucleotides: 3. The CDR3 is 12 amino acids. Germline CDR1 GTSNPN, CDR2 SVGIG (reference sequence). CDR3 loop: CAWSGTAYGYTF. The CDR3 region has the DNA TGTGCCTGGAGCGGGACAGCTTATGGCTACACCTTC. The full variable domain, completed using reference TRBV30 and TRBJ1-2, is SQTIHQWPATLVQPVGSPLSLECTVEGTSNPNLYWYRQAAGRGLQLLFYSVGIGQISSEVPQNLSASRPQDRQFILSSKKLLLSDSGFYLCAWSGTAYGYTFGSGTRLTVV.

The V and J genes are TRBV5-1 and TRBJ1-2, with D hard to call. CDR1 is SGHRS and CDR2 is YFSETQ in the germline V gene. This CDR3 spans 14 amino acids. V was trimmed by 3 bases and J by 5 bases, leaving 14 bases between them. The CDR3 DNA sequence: TGCGCCAGCAGCTCCGAAGAAGAGAGGTATGGCTACACCTTC. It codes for CASSSEEERYGYTF.

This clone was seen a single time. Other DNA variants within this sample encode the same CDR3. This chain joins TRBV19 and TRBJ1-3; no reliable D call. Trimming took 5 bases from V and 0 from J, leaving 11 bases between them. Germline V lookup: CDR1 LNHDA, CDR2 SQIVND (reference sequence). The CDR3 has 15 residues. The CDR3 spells CASSETDSSGNTIYF. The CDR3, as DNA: TGTGCCAGTAGTGAGACGGACTCCTCTGGAAACACCATATATTTT.

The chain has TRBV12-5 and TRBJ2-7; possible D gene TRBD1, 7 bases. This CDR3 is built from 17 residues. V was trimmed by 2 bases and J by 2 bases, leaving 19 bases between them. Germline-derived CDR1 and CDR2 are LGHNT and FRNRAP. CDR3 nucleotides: TGTGCTAGTGGTTTGCTTGCGACAGGGAGGCCACCCTACGAGCAGTACTTC. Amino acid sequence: CASGLLATGRPPYEQYF.

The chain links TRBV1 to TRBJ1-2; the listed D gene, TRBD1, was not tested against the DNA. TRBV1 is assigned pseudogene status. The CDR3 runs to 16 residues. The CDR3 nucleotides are TGCACCAGCAGCCAAGAGGTCCCCGGGACACACTATGGCTACACCTTC. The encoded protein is CTSSQEVPGTHYGYTF.

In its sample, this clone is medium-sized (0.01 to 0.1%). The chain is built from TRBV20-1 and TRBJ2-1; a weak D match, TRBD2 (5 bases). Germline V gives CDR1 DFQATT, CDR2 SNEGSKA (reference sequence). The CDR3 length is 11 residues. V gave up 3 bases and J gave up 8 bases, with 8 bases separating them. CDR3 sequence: CSAREVYEQFF. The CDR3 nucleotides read TGCAGTGCTAGGGAGGTCTATGAGCAGTTCTTC.

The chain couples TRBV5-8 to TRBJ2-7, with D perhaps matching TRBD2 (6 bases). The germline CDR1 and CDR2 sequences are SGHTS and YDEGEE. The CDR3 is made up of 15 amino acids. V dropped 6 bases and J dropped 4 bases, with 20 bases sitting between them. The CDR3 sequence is CASTYAAGQFYEQYF. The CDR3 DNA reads TGTGCCAGCACCTATGCCGCGGGGCAGTTTTACGAGCAGTACTTC.